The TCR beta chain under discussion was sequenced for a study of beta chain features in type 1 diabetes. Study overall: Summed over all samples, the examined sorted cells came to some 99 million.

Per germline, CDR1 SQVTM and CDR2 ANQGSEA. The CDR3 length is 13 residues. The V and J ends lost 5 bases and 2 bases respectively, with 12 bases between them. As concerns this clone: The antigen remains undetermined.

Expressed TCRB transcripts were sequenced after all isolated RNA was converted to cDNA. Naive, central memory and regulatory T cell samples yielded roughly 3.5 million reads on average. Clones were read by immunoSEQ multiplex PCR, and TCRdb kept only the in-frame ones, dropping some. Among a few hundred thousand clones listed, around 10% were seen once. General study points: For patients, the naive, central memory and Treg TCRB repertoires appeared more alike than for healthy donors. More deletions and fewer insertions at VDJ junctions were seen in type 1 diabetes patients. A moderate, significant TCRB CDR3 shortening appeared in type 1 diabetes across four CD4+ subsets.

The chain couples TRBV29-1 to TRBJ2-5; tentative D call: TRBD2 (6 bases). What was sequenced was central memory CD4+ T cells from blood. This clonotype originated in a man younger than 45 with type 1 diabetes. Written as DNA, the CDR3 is TGCAGCGTTAAACGGGACTTTCAAGAGACCCAGTACTTC. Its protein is CSVKRDFQETQYF.